The clone carrying this TCR beta chain occurred once. Its specificity is not known. These data belong to a study of T cells in Graves' hyperthyroidism and ophthalmopathy. Germline V CDR1 and CDR2: SQVTM, ANQGSEA. Trimming took off 6 bases at V and 4 bases at J, with 16 bases between the two ends. The CDR3 is 13 residues long. Researchers amplified the TCR beta CDR3 regions from RNA transcripts. HTBI primers were the set used in a first-round RT-PCR of the TCR CDR3. TCRdb re-called the multiplex PCR reads with MiXCR, one entry per CDR3 protein. The sample contains hundreds of thousands of distinct CDR3 sequences, about 20% of which appear only once. Findings of the study overall: Ophthalmopathy could be told apart from stable hyperthyroidism with a 13 V-J model.

The specimen sequenced was blood. This chain links TRBV29-1 with TRBJ2-7; TRBD1 or TRBD2 may be the D gene (5 bases each). This receptor was identified in a woman in her 70s with Graves' ophthalmopathy. CDR3: CSVTGTFQYEQYF. CDR3 nucleotides: TGCAGCGTCACCGGGACCTTCCAATACGAGCAGTACTTC.